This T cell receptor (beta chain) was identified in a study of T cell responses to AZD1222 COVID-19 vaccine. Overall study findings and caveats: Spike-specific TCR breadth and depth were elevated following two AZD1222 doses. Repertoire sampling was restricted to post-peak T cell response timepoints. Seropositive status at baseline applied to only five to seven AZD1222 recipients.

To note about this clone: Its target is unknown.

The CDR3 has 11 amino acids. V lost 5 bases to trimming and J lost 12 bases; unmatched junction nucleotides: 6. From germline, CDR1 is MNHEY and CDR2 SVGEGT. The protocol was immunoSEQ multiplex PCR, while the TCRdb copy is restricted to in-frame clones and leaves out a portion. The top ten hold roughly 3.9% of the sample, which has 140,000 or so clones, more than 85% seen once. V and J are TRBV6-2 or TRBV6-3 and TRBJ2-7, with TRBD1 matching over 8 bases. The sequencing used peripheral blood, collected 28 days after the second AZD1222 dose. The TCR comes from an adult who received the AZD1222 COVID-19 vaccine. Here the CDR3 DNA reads TGTGCCAGCAGTGGCGACAGGGGAGTGTACTTC. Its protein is CASSGDRGVYF.